This TCR beta chain was profiled in a study of siplizumab effects on memory and regulatory T cells. Study-level points and caveats: Siplizumab caused a significant drop in alloreactive sequences traceable to unstimulated CD4+ memory cells.

With regard to this clone: Antigen: not known.

Donor pairs, a few in total, had unstimulated naive, memory, effector memory and TEMRA subsets sequenced. Here immunoSEQ multiplex PCR was the method, and the copy in TCRdb shows in-frame clones only, minus some. Among about 57,000 clones listed, approximately 87% were seen once. This clonotype originated in a human donor in good health. The sequenced material came from memory CD4+ T cells sorted from blood.

The CDR3 loop reads CASSPLSPRYYTGELFF. The CDR3, as DNA: TGTGCCAGCTCACCCCTCTCCCCCAGATATTACACCGGGGAGCTGTTTTTT. V usage is TRBV18 and J usage is TRBJ2-2; D ambiguous. V lost 3 bases and J lost 3, with 17 bases in between. CDR3 length: 17 amino acids. In germline, CDR1 is KGHSH, CDR2 LQKENI.